This T cell receptor beta chain originates from a study of cytomegalovirus exposure and HLA in healthy donors. Concerning this clone itself: Its antigen is as yet unknown.

Study outcomes and limitations: Solely CMV serostatus was available to characterize immune exposure. According to a later analysis, most TCR beta chains associated with CMV appeared HLA-restricted.

The PCR was carried out with 60 Vbeta primers and 13 Jbeta primers. Profiling relied on immunoSEQ multiplex PCR, and the TCRdb table lists in-frame clones only, not all of them. The sample has about 160,000 clones; 81% are singletons. V was clipped by 4 bases and J by 5 bases, with 9 bases between them. CDR1 and CDR2 from the germline V gene are SGDLS and YYNGEE. CDR3 length: 12 amino acids. The chain has TRBV9 and TRBJ1-1; the D gene is possibly TRBD1 (5 bases). This clonotype originated in a woman aged 45-65 years in good health and CMV-seronegative. The sequencing sample was made of PBMCs. As DNA, the CDR3 is TGTGCCAGCAGCCCGGGGGAAACTGAAGCTTTCTTT. The encoded protein is CASSPGETEAFF.